This TCR beta chain was identified during a study of blood T cell repertoires in COVID-19. Some clones are missing from TCRdb's copy, which holds only in-frame ones; the method was immunoSEQ multiplex PCR. This sample carries about 270,000 clones, roughly 90% of them seen once, and the ten largest clones take 2.5% to 3.5%. The CDR3 loop spans 15 amino acids. V shed 8 bases and J shed 0 bases, with 17 bases lying between them. Germline CDR1 reads MDHEN; CDR2 reads SYDVKM. This clone has a single count. Participant-reported clinical history was the basis for cohort assignment. Cohort 3 recovered donors had two negative PCRs, clearance, or symptom resolution.

The genes are TRBV28 and TRBJ2-7, with a weak D call TRBD2 (6 bases). This TCR was recovered from a woman aged 45-65 years who had recovered from COVID-19. Input material: PBMCs or T cells enriched from blood (not recorded which). The CDR3 DNA reads TGTGCCAGCGTTAGAGGGATTAGCGGCTCCTACGAGCAGTACTTC. Amino acids: CASVRGISGSYEQYF.